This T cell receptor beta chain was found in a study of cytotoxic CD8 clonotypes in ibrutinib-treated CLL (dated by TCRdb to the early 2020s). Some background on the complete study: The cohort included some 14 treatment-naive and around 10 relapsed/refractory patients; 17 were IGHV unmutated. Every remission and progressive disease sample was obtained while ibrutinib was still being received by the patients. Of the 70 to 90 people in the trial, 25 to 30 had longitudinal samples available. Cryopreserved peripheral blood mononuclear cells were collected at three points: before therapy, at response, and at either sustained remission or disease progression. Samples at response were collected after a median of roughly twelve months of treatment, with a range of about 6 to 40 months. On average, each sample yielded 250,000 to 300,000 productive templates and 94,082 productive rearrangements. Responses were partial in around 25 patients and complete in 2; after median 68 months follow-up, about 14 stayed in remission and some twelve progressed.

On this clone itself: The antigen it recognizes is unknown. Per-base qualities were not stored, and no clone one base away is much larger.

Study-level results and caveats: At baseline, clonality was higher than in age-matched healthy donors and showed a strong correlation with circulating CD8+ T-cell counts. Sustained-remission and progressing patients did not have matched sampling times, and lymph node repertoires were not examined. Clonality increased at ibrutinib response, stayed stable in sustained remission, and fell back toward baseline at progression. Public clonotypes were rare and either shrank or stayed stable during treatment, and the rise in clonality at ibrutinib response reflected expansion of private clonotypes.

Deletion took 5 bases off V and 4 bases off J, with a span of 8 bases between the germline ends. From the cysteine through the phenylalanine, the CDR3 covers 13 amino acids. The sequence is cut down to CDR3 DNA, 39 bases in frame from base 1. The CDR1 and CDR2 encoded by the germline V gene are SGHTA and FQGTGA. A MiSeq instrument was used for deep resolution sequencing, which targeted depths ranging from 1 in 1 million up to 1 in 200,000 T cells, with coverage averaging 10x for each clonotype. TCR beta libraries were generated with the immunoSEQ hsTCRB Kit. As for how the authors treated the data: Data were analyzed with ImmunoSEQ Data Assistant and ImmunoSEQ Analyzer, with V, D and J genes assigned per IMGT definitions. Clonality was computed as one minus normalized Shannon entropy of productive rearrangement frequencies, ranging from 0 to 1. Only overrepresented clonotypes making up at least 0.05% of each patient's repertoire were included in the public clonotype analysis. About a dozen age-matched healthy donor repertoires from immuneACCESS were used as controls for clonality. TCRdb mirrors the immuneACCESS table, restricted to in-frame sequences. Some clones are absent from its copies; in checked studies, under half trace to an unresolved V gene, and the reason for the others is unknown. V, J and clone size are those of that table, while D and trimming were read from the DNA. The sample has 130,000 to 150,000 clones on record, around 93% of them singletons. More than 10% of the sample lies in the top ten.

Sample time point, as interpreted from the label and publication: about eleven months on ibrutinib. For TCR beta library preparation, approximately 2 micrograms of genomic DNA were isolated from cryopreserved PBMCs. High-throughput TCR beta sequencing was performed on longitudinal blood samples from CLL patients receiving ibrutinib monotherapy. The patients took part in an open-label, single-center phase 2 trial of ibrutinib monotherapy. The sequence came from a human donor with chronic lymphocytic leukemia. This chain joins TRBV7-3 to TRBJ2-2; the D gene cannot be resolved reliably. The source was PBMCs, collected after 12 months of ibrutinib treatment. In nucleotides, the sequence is TGTGCCAGCAGCCCCCTGGGCACCGGGGAGCTGTTTTTT. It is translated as CASSPLGTGELFF.